Listed below are T cell receptor beta chains from one sample, sequenced in a study of blood T cell repertoires in COVID-19. Produced via immunoSEQ multiplex PCR; TCRdb's table is partial and in-frame only. The sample lists about 250,000 clones, roughly 82% occurring once. The sequenced material came from peripheral blood. Receptors originate from a woman in her seventies with acute or convalescent COVID-19. Each CDR3 is given with its conserved first and last residue.

V gene: TRBV30
J gene: TRBJ1-4
CDR3 protein: CAWSAFRGGNEKLFF

V gene: TRBV7-2
J gene: TRBJ1-2
CDR3 protein: CASSLVSVNYGYTF

V gene: TRBV7-2
J gene: TRBJ1-3
CDR3 protein: CASSPRGGSGNTIYF

V gene: TRBV5-6
J gene: TRBJ1-1
CDR3 protein: CASSNYKGVSTEAFF

V gene: TRBV7-2
J gene: TRBJ2-7
CDR3 protein: CASSFGVFYEQYF

V gene: TRBV6-2/TRBV6-3
J gene: TRBJ2-7
CDR3 protein: CASSSGGGGSYEQYF

V gene: TRBV28
J gene: TRBJ1-2
CDR3 protein: CASRPVGTAYGYTF

V gene: TRBV7-2
J gene: TRBJ2-1
CDR3 protein: CASRLGTSGGNEQFF

V gene: TRBV5-5
J gene: TRBJ2-3
CDR3 protein: CASSAGLAADTQYF

V gene: TRBV7-9
J gene: TRBJ2-3
CDR3 protein: CASSFSGTEPPHTDTQYF

V gene: TRBV10-1
J gene: TRBJ2-7
CDR3 protein: CASRGVDRVAYEQYF

V gene: TRBV2
J gene: TRBJ1-4
CDR3 protein: CASNNRASGEKLFF

V gene: TRBV7-5
J gene: TRBJ2-1
CDR3 protein: CARSRRGVHYNEQFF

V gene: TRBV30
J gene: TRBJ1-3
CDR3 protein: CAWSTPGSSGNTIYF

V gene: TRBV5-6
J gene: TRBJ1-2
CDR3 protein: CASTSDRLFFGYTF

V gene: TRBV28
J gene: TRBJ1-4
CDR3 protein: CASSLQGVTNEKLFF

V gene: TRBV11-1
J gene: TRBJ2-5
CDR3 protein: CASSRGTQETQYF

V gene: TRBV6-6
J gene: TRBJ2-5
CDR3 protein: CASTSQETQYF

V gene: TRBV5-8
J gene: TRBJ1-6
CDR3 protein: CASSLGQGAPLNSPLHF

V gene: TRBV15
J gene: TRBJ1-3
CDR3 protein: CATSRDRGNGNTIYF

V gene: TRBV7-9
J gene: TRBJ2-2
CDR3 protein: CASSFPTGLELGTGELFF

V gene: TRBV4-1
J gene: TRBJ2-1
CDR3 protein: CASSQVPGSSYNEQFF

V gene: TRBV6-5
J gene: TRBJ1-2
CDR3 protein: CASSYSNRGHRYGYTF

V gene: TRBV4-3
J gene: TRBJ2-7
CDR3 protein: CASSQDGTPSSYEQYF

V gene: TRBV5-4
J gene: TRBJ2-2
CDR3 protein: CASSLDSQGAAGELFF

V gene: TRBV6-6
J gene: TRBJ2-7
CDR3 protein: CASSYGRAREYEQYF

V gene: TRBV29-1
J gene: TRBJ1-5
CDR3 protein: CSVKQGFGNQPQHF

V gene: TRBV6-5
J gene: TRBJ1-2
CDR3 protein: CASSPLGQGHGYTF

V gene: TRBV11-2
J gene: TRBJ2-5
CDR3 protein: CASSPPLGQAKETQYF

V gene: TRBV9
J gene: TRBJ2-3
CDR3 protein: CASSVGLAGARSDTQYF

V gene: TRBV19
J gene: TRBJ2-3
CDR3 protein: CASSISNPLQDTQYF

V gene: TRBV4-3
J gene: TRBJ1-2
CDR3 protein: CASSPTRVRNYGYTF

V gene: TRBV11-3
J gene: TRBJ2-7
CDR3 protein: CASSPHDRSSEQYF

V gene: TRBV6-5
J gene: TRBJ1-6
CDR3 protein: CASSSRLRGLGSPLHF

V gene: TRBV10-2
J gene: TRBJ1-6
CDR3 protein: CASSGALRDRVSLSSYNSPLHF